This T cell receptor (beta chain) was observed in a study of human T cells and chemical hapten exposure. Time point defined: healthy volunteer bleed at 2 weeks. Unseparated into fractions, whole blood served as the source from which total RNA was extracted. This CDR3 region has 12 residues. V gave up 6 bases and J gave up 8 bases, with 13 bases separating them. Per germline, CDR1 MNHNY and CDR2 SVGAGI (reference sequence). This clonotype appeared many times. Authors' methods: Across samples, TCR counts had a median of 95,638 and ranged from roughly 23,224 to 700,000. TCRdb re-called the RACE reads through MiXCR, storing one row per CDR3 protein. These V and J calls originate from TCRdb's pipeline instead of the authors' own analysis. Of about 46,000 distinct CDR3 sequences in the sample, about 3.9% were seen once.

Input material: whole blood. This chain links TRBV6-6 with TRBJ1-2; the D is unclear. The receptor was isolated from a female donor in good health. Some clones in this sample may be carry-over from other donors' samples. CDR3 in DNA: TGTGCCAGCAGCCGACATGCAGAAGGCTACACCTTC. Its protein is CASSRHAEGYTF.